This is a list of T cell receptor beta chains from one sample in a study of blood T cell repertoires in COVID-19. This table comes from immunoSEQ multiplex PCR, and its TCRdb copy is limited to in-frame clones, with some not included. The data contain 210,000 or so clones, 70% to 90% of them singletons. Input material: peripheral blood. The receptors shown here come from a woman under 30 who had recovered from COVID-19. Both conserved end residues are part of each CDR3. D genes are given only for firm matches. Only some rows state a clone size, as once, few, many or a class for expanded clones.

V,J,D,size,CDR3,DNA
TRBV10-3,TRBJ2-3,TRBD2,once,CAISEPSGASTDTQYF,TGTGCCATCAGTGAACCTAGCGGGGCTAGCACAGATACGCAGTATTTT
TRBV19,TRBJ1-2,.,.,CASSITGYGYTF,TGTGCCAGTAGTATAACAGGGTATGGCTACACCTTC
TRBV9,TRBJ2-1,.,.,CASSVHPRDNEQFF,TGTGCCAGCAGCGTACATCCAAGAGACAATGAGCAGTTCTTC
TRBV28,TRBJ2-1,TRBD1,once,CASRPTDRGSYNEQFF,TGTGCCAGCAGACCCACCGACAGGGGCTCCTACAATGAGCAGTTCTTC
TRBV6-2/TRBV6-3,TRBJ2-1,.,.,CASSYSAEKLDNEQFF,TGTGCCAGCAGTTACTCGGCGGAAAAATTGGACAATGAGCAGTTCTTC
TRBV3-1/TRBV3-2,TRBJ2-7,TRBD2,once,CASSRTGTSGRSSYEQYF,TGTGCCAGCAGCAGAACCGGGACTAGCGGGAGGAGCTCCTACGAGCAGTACTTC
TRBV6-6,TRBJ1-5,TRBD1,.,CASIQGVNQPQHF,TGTGCCAGCATACAGGGGGTCAATCAGCCCCAGCATTTT
TRBV4-3,TRBJ1-1,.,.,CASSQDRDTEAFF,TGCGCCAGCAGCCAAGACAGGGACACTGAAGCTTTCTTT
TRBV4-1,TRBJ1-1,.,.,CASSPTREIGTEAFF,TGCGCCAGCAGCCCTACCCGCGAGATCGGCACTGAAGCTTTCTTT
TRBV5-1,TRBJ2-7,.,.,CASSPGPTGTNAEQYF,TGCGCCAGCAGCCCCGGGCCGACCGGGACAAATGCCGAGCAGTACTTC
TRBV5-5,TRBJ2-1,.,.,CASSRGLTLYNEQFF,TGTGCCAGCAGCCGGGGACTTACTTTATACAATGAGCAGTTCTTC
TRBV4-3,TRBJ1-2,TRBD1,.,CASSPGGIPNYGYTF,TGCGCCAGCAGCCCAGGGGGGATTCCTAACTATGGCTACACCTTC
TRBV5-1,TRBJ2-3,.,.,CASSPSTDTQYF,TGCGCCAGCAGCCCTTCCACAGATACGCAGTATTTT
TRBV3-1/TRBV3-2,TRBJ2-6,.,.,CASSSLGGGIANVLTF,TGTGCCAGCAGCTCCTTGGGAGGGGGGATTGCCAACGTCCTGACTTTC
TRBV6-5,TRBJ2-7,.,.,CAAHGQFSYEQYF,TGTGCCGCCCACGGACAGTTTTCCTACGAGCAGTACTTC
TRBV11-1,TRBJ1-6,.,.,CASSFNRNTLHF,TGTGCCAGCAGCTTCAACAGAAACACCCTCCACTTT
TRBV5-6,TRBJ1-1,.,.,CASSFQQGWSNTEAFF,TGTGCCAGCAGCTTTCAGCAGGGGTGGTCGAACACTGAAGCTTTCTTT
TRBV13,TRBJ1-2,TRBD1,once,CASSVSGQVPNYGYTF,TGTGCCAGCAGCGTATCGGGACAGGTGCCCAACTATGGCTACACCTTC
TRBV6-2/TRBV6-3,TRBJ1-4,TRBD1,medium-sized,CASSYPDRGRNEKLFF,TGTGCCAGCAGTTACCCCGACAGGGGGAGAAATGAAAAACTGTTTTTT
TRBV6-2/TRBV6-3,TRBJ1-1,.,.,CASSYGGEAFF,TGTGCCAGCAGTTATGGGGGGGAAGCTTTCTTT
TRBV10-3,TRBJ1-5,.,.,CAISGVPGKNSNQPQHF,TGTGCCATCAGTGGGGTACCAGGGAAAAATAGCAATCAGCCCCAGCATTTT
TRBV3-1/TRBV3-2,TRBJ2-7,TRBD2,.,CASSPRTSGSYEQYF,TGTGCCAGCAGCCCCAGGACTAGCGGCTCCTACGAGCAGTACTTC
TRBV5-4,TRBJ1-1,.,.,CASRPTGMNTEAFF,TGTGCCAGCAGACCGACAGGAATGAACACTGAAGCTTTCTTT
TRBV5-5,TRBJ2-7,.,.,CASSLRGEQYF,TGTGCCAGCAGCCTCAGAGGCGAGCAGTACTTC
TRBV6-6,TRBJ1-5,.,.,CASMSQAGGNQPQHF,TGTGCCAGCATGTCGCAGGCGGGGGGCAATCAGCCCCAGCATTTT
TRBV5-6,TRBJ2-7,.,.,CASSWSGDREQYF,TGTGCCAGCAGCTGGTCGGGAGATAGGGAGCAGTACTTC
TRBV6-6,TRBJ1-3,.,.,CASSFRENSGNTIYF,TGTGCCAGCAGTTTTAGAGAGAACTCTGGAAACACCATATATTTT
TRBV5-1,TRBJ2-1,TRBD1,.,CASSLGVAGQAIDEQFF,TGCGCCAGCAGCTTGGGTGTCGCGGGACAGGCAATCGATGAGCAGTTCTTC
TRBV9,TRBJ2-5,TRBD2,.,CASSLGLAGRSETQYF,TGTGCCAGCAGCCTCGGACTAGCGGGACGATCGGAGACCCAGTACTTC
TRBV27,TRBJ2-1,TRBD1,once,CASSLSLLGQEQNEQFF,TGTGCCAGCAGTTTATCGCTCCTAGGACAGGAACAAAATGAGCAGTTCTTC
TRBV27,TRBJ2-2,.,.,CASSLSRGTGELFF,TGTGCCAGCAGTTTATCTAGGGGTACCGGGGAGCTGTTTTTT
TRBV7-3,TRBJ2-1,TRBD2,.,CASSLAASGSDEQFF,TGTGCCAGCAGCTTAGCGGCTAGCGGGAGCGATGAGCAGTTCTTC
TRBV10-3,TRBJ2-2,.,.,CAISDSGANTGELFF,TGTGCCATCAGTGACTCGGGGGCGAACACCGGGGAGCTGTTTTTT
TRBV7-9,TRBJ1-3,.,.,CASSFRSGLGNTIYF,TGTGCCAGCAGCTTTAGGTCCGGGTTAGGAAACACCATATATTTT
TRBV12-5,TRBJ2-3,TRBD1,.,CASGTPVHRGPTDTQYF,TGTGCTAGTGGTACACCCGTCCACAGGGGCCCCACAGATACGCAGTATTTT
TRBV29-1,TRBJ2-3,TRBD1,.,CSVSDRGRLDTQYF,TGCAGCGTCTCCGACAGGGGGCGGTTGGATACGCAGTATTTT
TRBV4-3,TRBJ2-7,.,.,CASSQERASLAYEQYF,TGCGCCAGCAGCCAAGAGAGGGCTAGCTTAGCCTACGAGCAGTACTTC